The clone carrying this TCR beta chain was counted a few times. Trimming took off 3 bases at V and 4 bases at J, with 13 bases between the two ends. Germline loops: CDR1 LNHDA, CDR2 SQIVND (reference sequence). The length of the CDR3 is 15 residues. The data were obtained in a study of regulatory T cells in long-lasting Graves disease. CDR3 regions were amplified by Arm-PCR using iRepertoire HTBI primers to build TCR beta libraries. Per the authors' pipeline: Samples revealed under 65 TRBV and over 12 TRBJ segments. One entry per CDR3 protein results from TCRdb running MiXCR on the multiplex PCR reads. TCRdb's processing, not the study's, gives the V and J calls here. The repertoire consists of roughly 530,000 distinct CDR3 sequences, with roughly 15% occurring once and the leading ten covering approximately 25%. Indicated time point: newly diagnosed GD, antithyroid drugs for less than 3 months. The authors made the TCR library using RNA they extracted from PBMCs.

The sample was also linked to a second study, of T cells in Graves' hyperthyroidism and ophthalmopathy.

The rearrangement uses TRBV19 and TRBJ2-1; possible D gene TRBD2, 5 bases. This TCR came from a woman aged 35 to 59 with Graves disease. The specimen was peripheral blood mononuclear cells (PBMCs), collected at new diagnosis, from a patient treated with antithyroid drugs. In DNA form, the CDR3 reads TGTGCCAGTAGTATGGGCCTAGCTACTTACAATGAGCAGTTCTTC. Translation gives CASSMGLATYNEQFF. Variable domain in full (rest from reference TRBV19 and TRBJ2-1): DGGITQSPKYLFRKEGQNVTLSCEQNLNHDAMYWYRQDPGQGLRLIYYSQIVNDFQKGDIAEGYSVSREKKESFPLTVTSAQKNPTAFYLCASSMGLATYNEQFFGPGTRLTVL.